These 32 T cell receptor beta chains came from one sample sequenced in a study of blood T cell repertoires in COVID-19. Sequenced by immunoSEQ multiplex PCR; TCRdb stores in-frame clones only, minus some. The sample yields about 150,000 clones, 70% to 90% seen once. The sample comprised peripheral blood. These TCRs come from a woman older than 75 with COVID-19, enrolled during active disease.

The gene calls are TRBV2 and TRBJ2-1; TRBD2 matches 13 bases. Germline CDR1 and CDR2: SNHLY and FYNNEI. The V segment lost 7 bases and the J segment 0 bases; nucleotides outside the gene matches: 12. The CDR3 contains 19 residues. The CDR3, as DNA: TGTGCCAGCAACACTCTAGGACTAGCGGGGGATTCCTCCTACAATGAGCAGTTCTTC. Its protein is CASNTLGLAGDSSYNEQFF.

The V and J genes are TRBV3-1 (or the pseudogene TRBV3-2) and TRBJ2-5; 10 bases match TRBD2. The CDR3 sequence is 16 residues long. Germline CDR1 and CDR2: LGHDT and YNNKEL (reference sequence). Losses at the gene ends were 3 bases for V and 4 bases for J; bases not matched to a gene: 8. Written as DNA, the CDR3 is TGTGCCAGCAGCCATGTAGCGGGAGGTAGTGGAGAGACCCAGTACTTC. Protein: CASSHVAGGSGETQYF.

The chain employs TRBV7-2 and TRBJ1-3, with a possible D match to TRBD1 (6 bases). The V and J ends lost 4 bases and 0 bases respectively, with 10 bases between them. This CDR3 has 15 residues. Per the germline V gene, CDR1 is SGHTA and CDR2 is FQGNSA. The CDR3 region is CASSYDRSSGNTIYF. The DNA for the CDR3 is TGTGCCAGCAGCTACGACAGGTCCTCTGGAAACACCATATATTTT.

This clone showed up just once. As DNA, the CDR3 is TGCGCCAGCAGCCTCGGACAGGTCTCTGGGGCCAACGTCCTGACTTTC. It codes for CASSLGQVSGANVLTF. The chain carries TRBV5-1 and TRBJ2-6; the match to TRBD1 covers 7 bases. Unmatched junction bases numbered 4, after V lost 4 bases and J lost 0 bases. Looked up from germline, CDR1 is SGHRS and CDR2 is YFSETQ. The CDR3 length is 16 residues.

The chain employs TRBV5-5 and TRBJ2-7; D perhaps matches TRBD2 (6 bases). The V gene's germline CDR1 is SGHKS and CDR2 YYEKEE (reference sequence). CDR3 size: 15 residues. The V and J ends lost 0 bases and 3 bases respectively, with 13 bases between them. DNA of the CDR3: TGTGCCAGCAGCTTGGTGTTTGGTAGCGGCTACGAGCAGTACTTC. Its translation: CASSLVFGSGYEQYF.

This clone was observed a handful of times. The chain links TRBV28 to TRBJ2-4, with 12 bases fitting TRBD2. This CDR3 has 16 residues. The germline V gene encodes CDR1 MDHEN and CDR2 SYDVKM. The CDR3 sequence: CTSAGASGRAINIQYF. As DNA, the CDR3 is TGTACCTCAGCGGGGGCTAGCGGGAGGGCTATAAACATTCAGTACTTC. The full variable domain, completed using reference TRBV28 and TRBJ2-4, is DVKVTQSSRYLVKRTGEKVFLECVQDMDHENMFWYRQDPGLGLRLIYFSYDVKMKEKGDIPEGYSVSREKKERFSLILESASTNQTSMYLCTSAGASGRAINIQYFGAGTRLSVL.

The V call is TRBV5-8, the J call TRBJ2-7; no reliable D call. This CDR3 spans 11 amino acids. Germline CDR1 and CDR2: SGHTS and YDEGEE. The ends were cut back, 1 base at V and 7 bases at J, with 6 bases in the middle. DNA of the CDR3: TGTGCCAGCAGCTTGCGGGTAGAGCAGTACTTC. It yields the protein CASSLRVEQYF.

The chain employs TRBV12-5 and TRBJ1-2; maybe TRBD1 (5 bases). The CDR3 has 13 residues. Germline V gene data show CDR1 as LGHNT and CDR2 as FRNRAP. V was shortened by 1 base and J by 2 bases, with 5 bases between the two germline ends. The CDR3 sequence is CASGLGQNYGYTF. For the CDR3, the DNA is TGTGCTAGTGGTTTGGGACAGAACTATGGCTACACCTTC. Looking up the rest from reference TRBV12-5 and TRBJ1-2 gives the full variable domain: DARVTQTPRHKVTEMGQEVTMRCQPILGHNTVFWYRQTMMQGLELLAYFRNRAPLDDSGMPKDRFSAEMPDATLATLKIQPSEPRDSAVYFCASGLGQNYGYTFGSGTRLTVV.

The CDR3 spells CASSPGADTEAFF. The CDR3 DNA is TGTGCCAGCAGCCCTGGTGCGGACACTGAAGCTTTCTTT. V gene TRBV7-3 combines with J gene TRBJ1-1; D ambiguous. The CDR3 consists of 13 residues. V was cut by 5 bases and J by 3 bases, with 10 bases left in between. CDR1 is SGHTA and CDR2 is FQGTGA in the germline V gene.

V and J are TRBV12-3 or TRBV12-4 and TRBJ2-1; 8 bases agree with TRBD2. This CDR3 has 13 amino acids. The junction had 3 bases not matched to a gene; V was cut back by 5 bases and J by 6 bases. CDR3 in DNA: TGTGCCAGCAGTATTACTAGCGGCAATGAGCAGTTCTTC. Protein: CASSITSGNEQFF.

V is TRBV20-1 and J is TRBJ2-7; 12 positions match TRBD2. The CDR3 length is 16 residues. Germline V gene sequence: CDR1 DFQATT, CDR2 SNEGSKA (reference sequence). Unmatched junction bases numbered 7, after V lost 3 bases and J lost 1 base. The CDR3 DNA is TGCAGTGCTAGTGCTAGCGGGAGGGTAGAATCCTACGAGCAGTACTTC. It yields the protein CSASASGRVESYEQYF.

The sample holds one count of this clone. The chain recombines TRBV15 with TRBJ2-3; D remains unclear. The CDR3 loop spans 14 amino acids. Trimming removed 0 bases from V and 6 bases from J, with 10 bases in between. Germline CDR1 and CDR2: LNHNV and YYDKDF (reference sequence). DNA for the CDR3: TGTGCCACCAGCAGAGATCAGAATCCGGATACGCAGTATTTT. This sequence encodes CATSRDQNPDTQYF. The full variable domain, with the rest looked up from reference TRBV15 and TRBJ2-3, is DAMVIQNPRYQVTQFGKPVTLSCSQTLNHNVMYWYQQKSSQAPKLLFHYYDKDFNNEADTPDNFQSRRPNTSFCFLDIRSPGLGDTAMYLCATSRDQNPDTQYFGPGTRLTVL.

The rearrangement joins TRBV5-1 to TRBJ2-7; 8 nucleotides line up with TRBD1. This CDR3 comprises 14 residues. Germline V gene data show CDR1 as SGHRS and CDR2 as YFSETQ. With 8 bases clipped from V and 0 bases from J, the junction kept 7 bases outside the gene matches. The CDR3 loop reads CARLNRGSSYEQYF. Written as DNA, the CDR3 is TGCGCCAGGCTCAACAGGGGGAGCTCCTACGAGCAGTACTTC.

This chain links TRBV15 with TRBJ2-2; D gene ambiguous. Germline V gene lookup returns CDR1 LNHNV and CDR2 YYDKDF (reference sequence). V shed 5 bases and J shed 4 bases, with 11 bases lying between them. There are 14 residues in the CDR3. CDR3 protein: CATSPGLGTGELFF. The CDR3, as DNA: TGTGCCACCAGCCCAGGTCTGGGCACCGGGGAGCTGTTTTTT.

J is TRBJ1-4 and V is TRBV4-1; D may be TRBD1 (5 bases). The CDR3 contains 16 residues. Trimming took off 1 base at V and 7 bases at J, with 16 bases between the two ends. Germline-derived CDR1 and CDR2 are MGHRA and YSYEKL. The CDR3 loop reads CASSQGSPDGGEKLFF. CDR3 DNA sequence: TGCGCCAGCAGCCAAGGATCCCCGGACGGGGGTGAAAAACTGTTTTTT.

The chain couples TRBV19 to TRBJ2-7, with D unclear. The V gene's germline CDR1 is LNHDA and CDR2 SQIVND (reference sequence). The CDR3 extends over 15 amino acids. V was shortened by 1 base and J by 2 bases, with 12 bases between the two germline ends. The CDR3 nucleotides read TGTGCCAGTAGTATAGGAGCTCATATACCCTACGAGCAGTACTTC. It encodes CASSIGAHIPYEQYF.

The chain links TRBV7-9 to TRBJ2-5; D gene uncertain. This CDR3 has 11 amino acids. The germline gives CDR1 SEHNR, CDR2 FQNEAQ (reference sequence). V was shortened by 2 bases and J by 5 bases, with 3 bases between the two germline ends. Written as DNA, the CDR3 is TGTGCCAGCAGCTTATCGGAGACCCAGTACTTC. Amino acids: CASSLSETQYF.

The chain joins TRBV6-6 to TRBJ1-1, with D possibly TRBD1 on 6 matching bases. Germline CDR1 and CDR2: MNHNY and SVGAGI (reference sequence). The V end was cut by 6 bases, the J end by 8 bases, with 16 bases between. The CDR3 extends over 13 amino acids. The CDR3 DNA sequence: TGTGCCAGCAGAGACGACAGGTACGGGGAAGCTTTCTTT. Translated, it gives CASRDDRYGEAFF.

The rearrangement joins TRBV11-3 to TRBJ2-7; D remains unclear. The CDR3 loop spans 13 amino acids. Trimming pared 2 bases from V and 7 bases from J, leaving 12 bases between. The germline CDR1 and CDR2 sequences are SGHNT and YENEEA. The chain's CDR3 is CASSLLPGQEQYF. CDR3 DNA: TGTGCCAGCAGCTTATTACCAGGCCAGGAGCAGTACTTC.

The rearrangement links TRBV7-6 to TRBJ2-4; D is unclear. The ends were cut back, 5 bases at V and 1 base at J, with 15 bases in the middle. Germline-derived CDR1 and CDR2 are SGHVS and FNYEAQ. The length of the CDR3 is 16 residues. CDR3 region: CASSIGRGGAKNIQYF. In nucleotides, the CDR3 is TGTGCCAGCAGCATTGGCCGAGGCGGCGCCAAAAACATTCAGTACTTC.

This sequence joins TRBV6-5 and TRBJ1-2; 9 bases align to TRBD1. Unmatched junction bases numbered 8, after V lost 7 bases and J lost 8 bases. Per germline, CDR1 MNHEY and CDR2 SVGAGI. This CDR3 comprises 13 residues. CDR3 coding DNA: TGTGCCAGCATCTTACAGGGGGCGTTGGGCTACACCTTC. The encoded protein is CASILQGALGYTF.

The chain links TRBV2 to TRBJ1-1; D not resolved. Germline V gives CDR1 SNHLY, CDR2 FYNNEI. Trimming removed 2 bases from V and 10 bases from J, with 8 bases in between. The CDR3 sequence is 11 residues long. CDR3 residues: CASSEHSGAFF. CDR3 nucleotides: TGTGCCAGCAGTGAACACAGCGGAGCTTTCTTT.

The chain has TRBV5-1 and TRBJ1-1; 9 bases line up with TRBD1. Per the germline V gene, CDR1 is SGHRS and CDR2 is YFSETQ. V was clipped by 6 bases and J by 4 bases; unmatched bases: 19. CDR3 size: 18 residues. The chain's CDR3 is CASTKSRDRDEGPTEAFF. The CDR3 nucleotides are TGCGCCAGCACCAAGTCCCGGGACAGGGACGAGGGGCCCACTGAAGCTTTCTTT.

The chain is built from TRBV5-5 and TRBJ1-2, with 8 bases aligning to TRBD1. The CDR3 consists of 15 residues. Germline-derived CDR1 and CDR2 are SGHKS and YYEKEE (reference sequence). After removal of 6 bases from V and 2 bases from J, the junction contained 9 bases not matched to a gene. CDR3 region: CASTYPQGANYGYTF. Here the CDR3 DNA reads TGTGCCAGCACCTACCCGCAGGGGGCCAACTATGGCTACACCTTC.

V is TRBV3-1 (or the pseudogene TRBV3-2) and J is TRBJ2-5; tentative D call: TRBD1 (5 bases). Germline assignment: CDR1 LGHDT and CDR2 YNNKEL (reference sequence). This CDR3 is 14 amino acids long. V lost 2 bases and J lost 4, with 11 bases in between. CDR3 sequence: CASSQRGGGETQYF. Written as DNA, the CDR3 is TGTGCCAGCAGCCAAAGGGGTGGTGGAGAGACCCAGTACTTC.

The genes are TRBV4-2 and TRBJ1-3; 7 bases map to TRBD1. The germline V gene encodes CDR1 LGHNA and CDR2 YNFKEQ. CDR3 length equals 19 residues. V gave up 3 bases and J gave up 0 bases; unmatched junction bases: 14. The CDR3 is CASSQYPGQASYSGNTIYF. The CDR3 coding sequence is TGTGCCAGCAGCCAGTACCCTGGACAGGCGAGCTACTCTGGAAACACCATATATTTT.

The chain recombines TRBV2 with TRBJ1-5; D is unclear. The CDR3 is 13 residues long. Germline assignment: CDR1 SNHLY and CDR2 FYNNEI. Deletions cut 5 bases from V and 3 bases from J, with 8 bases between. CDR3 in amino acids: CASSPGINQPQHF. The DNA for the CDR3 is TGTGCCAGCAGTCCCGGGATCAATCAGCCCCAGCATTTT.

J is TRBJ2-1 and V is TRBV2, with D perhaps TRBD1 (5 bases). The CDR3 is 15 amino acids. Germline V gene data show CDR1 as SNHLY and CDR2 as FYNNEI. Trimming took 7 bases from V and 3 from J, leaving 16 bases between them. CDR3 DNA: TGTGCCAGCAAGGTCAGGACACGAGACTACAATGAGCAGTTCTTC. Translation gives CASKVRTRDYNEQFF.

V usage is TRBV5-1 and J usage is TRBJ2-3, with unresolved D. Trimming took off 7 bases at V and 4 bases at J, with 7 bases between the two ends. CDR1 is SGHRS, CDR2 YFSETQ, per germline. The CDR3 is 11 residues long. CDR3 sequence reads: CASEDSDTQYF. The CDR3 DNA reads TGCGCCAGCGAAGACTCAGATACGCAGTATTTT.

V usage is TRBV5-1 and J usage is TRBJ2-1, with D perhaps TRBD2 (5 bases). Trimming cost V 6 bases and J 7 bases, with 14 bases left between them. The germline V gene has CDR1 SGHRS and CDR2 YFSETQ. The CDR3 spans 13 residues. The CDR3 sequence is CASTPGSANEQFF. CDR3 coding DNA: TGCGCCAGCACCCCGGGGAGCGCTAATGAGCAGTTCTTC.

The gene calls are TRBV7-9 and TRBJ2-1; 10 bases fit TRBD2. Unmatched junction bases numbered 9, after V lost 6 bases and J lost 4 bases. The CDR3 loop spans 16 amino acids. Germline V CDR1 and CDR2: SEHNR, FQNEAQ (reference sequence). Here the CDR3 reads CASSPDRAGGYNEQFF. CDR3 coding DNA: TGTGCCAGCAGTCCGGACCGAGCGGGAGGGTACAATGAGCAGTTCTTC.

The chain employs TRBV29-1 and TRBJ1-2; D possibly corresponds to TRBD1 (5 bases). CDR1 and CDR2 from the germline V gene are SQVTM and ANQGSEA. This CDR3 spans 13 amino acids. Trimming took off 2 bases at V and 0 bases at J, with 7 bases between the two ends. The CDR3, as DNA: TGCAGCGTTGAACAGGGCTCTAACTATGGCTACACCTTC. Translation: CSVEQGSNYGYTF.